These 6 T cell receptor beta chains originate from one sample sequenced in a study of cytomegalovirus exposure and HLA in healthy donors. The PCR employed 60 Vbeta primers together with 13 Jbeta primers. TCRdb's table, derived via immunoSEQ multiplex PCR, lists solely in-frame clones and lacks some. The table records 85,000 to 120,000 clones, more than 65% of them present only once. The specimen sequenced was PBMCs. The source of these receptors is a woman in her fifties or sixties in good health and CMV-seropositive.

In this sample, this clone turned up once. The chain links TRBV7-2 to TRBJ2-7, with D perhaps TRBD2 (6 bases). CDR1 and CDR2 (germline): SGHTA, FQGNSA. CDR3 size: 15 residues. V was cut by 1 base and J by 3 bases, with 13 bases left in between. CDR3 sequence (DNA): TGTGCCAGCAGCTTAGGCATCACGGGAGTCTACGAGCAGTACTTC. Amino acid sequence: CASSLGITGVYEQYF.

This chain links TRBV7-9 with TRBJ1-6; 8 bases line up with TRBD1. With 5 bases clipped from V and 6 bases from J, the junction kept 3 bases outside the gene matches. Germline V gene lookup returns CDR1 SEHNR and CDR2 FQNEAQ (reference sequence). The CDR3 sequence is 14 residues long. CDR3 sequence: CASSAQGGNSPLHF. In DNA, the CDR3 is TGTGCCAGCAGCGCACAGGGGGGTAATTCACCCCTCCACTTT.

This chain joins TRBV5-6 and TRBJ2-5; D remains unclear. The germline V and J ends were trimmed by 0 bases and 1 base, with 16 bases remaining between them. The CDR3 has 17 amino acids. Germline V gives CDR1 SGHDT, CDR2 YYEEEE. The CDR3 nucleotides are TGTGCCAGCAGCTTGGGCTGGGCTCGGTCTTCCCAAGAGACCCAGTACTTC. This sequence encodes CASSLGWARSSQETQYF.

The CDR3 bases are TGTGCCTGGAGTGGACAGCAACTCTACGAGCAGTACTTC. This codes for CAWSGQQLYEQYF. The chain couples TRBV30 to TRBJ2-7; a possible D gene is TRBD1 (5 bases). The V end was cut by 1 base, the J end by 3 bases, with 10 bases between. Germline CDR1 and CDR2: GTSNPN and SVGIG (reference sequence). The CDR3 loop spans 13 amino acids.

CDR3 coding DNA: TGTGCCAGCAACCCAATGGCCAGTCAGCCCCAGCATTTT. Translation gives CASNPMASQPQHF. V gene TRBV2 combines with J gene TRBJ1-5; the D is unclear. CDR3 size: 13 residues. V dropped 7 bases and J dropped 6 bases, with 13 bases sitting between them. The germline gives CDR1 SNHLY, CDR2 FYNNEI.

This chain joins TRBV30 and TRBJ2-6; a possible D gene is TRBD2 (6 bases). CDR3 size: 15 residues. The V gene lost 0 bases and the J gene lost 0 bases, with 6 bases spanning the gap. Germline CDR1 GTSNPN, CDR2 SVGIG (reference sequence). DNA for the CDR3: TGTGCCTGGAGTGTCGGGAGCTCTGGGGCCAACGTCCTGACTTTC. Encoded protein: CAWSVGSSGANVLTF.